The 27 T cell receptor beta chains in this list originate from one sample, sequenced in a study of blood T cell repertoires in COVID-19 (dated by TCRdb to 2020 to 2021). Library prep was done by the immunoSEQ multiplex PCR assay. The clones in this table, taken by TCRdb from immuneACCESS, are in-frame only. Not every clone is retained; where verified, under half of the shortfall comes from an unresolved V gene, and the cause of the rest is unknown. This sample comprises 300,000 to 400,000 clones, about nine tenths of them detected only once. The ten most abundant clones make up about 1.5% of the sample. Input material: peripheral blood. The source is a woman aged 30 to 39 with COVID-19, enrolled during active disease.

The chain links TRBV18 to TRBJ2-3; D is perhaps TRBD2 (5 bases). V lost 4 bases and J lost 9, with 14 bases in between. Germline lookup yields CDR1 KGHSH and CDR2 LQKENI. The length of the CDR3 is 13 residues. CDR3 loop: CASSLPTRSTQYF. The DNA for the CDR3 is TGTGCCAGCTCACTGCCCACTAGGAGCACGCAGTATTTT.

This chain connects TRBV28 to TRBJ1-1; D remains ambiguous. CDR3 length: 13 amino acids. The germline V gene encodes CDR1 MDHEN and CDR2 SYDVKM. V lost 3 bases to trimming and J lost 1 base, with 6 bases between them. The CDR3 DNA is TGTGCCAGCAGTTTCGTACAGAACACTGAAGCTTTCTTT. Its protein product is CASSFVQNTEAFF.

The chain links TRBV2 to TRBJ1-1; the D gene is possibly TRBD1 (5 bases). Germline V lookup: CDR1 SNHLY, CDR2 FYNNEI. V lost 7 bases and J lost 4, with 13 bases in between. The CDR3 runs 13 residues. The CDR3 protein is CASNIGGGTEAFF. The CDR3 DNA reads as TGTGCCAGCAATATCGGGGGGGGCACTGAAGCTTTCTTT. Variable domain in full (rest from reference TRBV2 and TRBJ1-1): EPEVTQTPSHQVTQMGQEVILRCVPISNHLYFYWYRQILGQKVEFLVSFYNNEISEKSEIFDDQFSVERPDGSNFTLKIRSTKLEDSAMYFCASNIGGGTEAFFGQGTRLTVV.

This chain uses TRBV3-1 (or the pseudogene TRBV3-2) with TRBJ1-2, with D possibly TRBD1 on 5 matching bases. The CDR3 is 15 residues long. Trimming left V 4 bases short and J 8 bases short, with 20 bases between. CDR1 is LGHDT, CDR2 YNNKEL, per germline (reference sequence). The CDR3 is CASSPPGMGFEGYTF. The CDR3 nucleotides read TGTGCCAGCAGCCCCCCAGGGATGGGTTTTGAGGGCTACACCTTC.

This clone was picked up one time. The gene calls are TRBV18 and TRBJ1-5; D is possibly TRBD1 (5 bases). Trimming shortened V by 3 bases and J by 2 bases, and 8 bases separated the two germline ends. Germline CDR1 reads KGHSH; CDR2 reads LQKENI. The CDR3 contains 14 residues. CDR3 coding DNA: TGTGCCAGCTCACCCGGACACGGCAATCAGCCCCAGCATTTT. Translation gives CASSPGHGNQPQHF.

The chain has TRBV18 and TRBJ1-4; D is unresolved. The V end lost 3 bases, the J end lost 1 base, and 12 bases lay between the germline ends. The germline V gene encodes CDR1 KGHSH and CDR2 LQKENI. The CDR3 is made up of 16 amino acids. The CDR3 region has the DNA TGTGCCAGCTCACCCAGTATTAGAGGAACTAATGAAAAACTGTTTTTT. This translates into CASSPSIRGTNEKLFF.

This rearrangement joins TRBV6-5 to TRBJ1-1; a possible D gene is TRBD1 (5 bases). V gave up 2 bases and J gave up 5 bases, with 12 bases separating them. CDR3 length: 14 amino acids. Germline V gene data show CDR1 as MNHEY and CDR2 as SVGAGI. The CDR3 protein is CASSYKGKGTEAFF. CDR3 nucleotides: TGTGCCAGCAGTTACAAGGGGAAGGGAACTGAAGCTTTCTTT.

This clone was detected only a few times. This chain uses TRBV6-5 with TRBJ1-4; TRBD1 aligns across 7 bases. Looked up from germline, CDR1 is MNHEY and CDR2 is SVGAGI. The CDR3 sequence is 15 residues long. V lost 4 bases to trimming and J lost 7 bases; unmatched junction nucleotides: 9. CDR3 residues: CASSSQTGMGEKLFF. CDR3 nucleotides: TGTGCCAGCAGTTCTCAGACAGGGATGGGTGAAAAACTGTTTTTT.

V gene TRBV2 combines with J gene TRBJ2-1; the D is unclear. This CDR3 region has 18 residues. Trimming took off 5 bases at V and 0 bases at J, with 20 bases between the two ends. CDR1 SNHLY and CDR2 FYNNEI come from the germline V gene. The CDR3 DNA follows: TGTGCCAGCAGTTTCGCAAACCCCGGTCCAAGCTCCTACAATGAGCAGTTCTTC. Translation gives CASSFANPGPSSYNEQFF.

The rearrangement joins TRBV5-8 to TRBJ2-7; 7 nucleotides match TRBD1. CDR1 and CDR2 from the germline V gene are SGHTS and YDEGEE. This CDR3 spans 15 amino acids. V gave up 5 bases and J gave up 3 bases; unmatched junction bases: 11. In nucleotides, the CDR3 is TGTGCCAGCAGTTCCTCATACAGGGGTGTCTACGAGCAGTACGTC. Residues: CASSSSYRGVYEQYV.

The V call is TRBV7-6, the J call TRBJ2-1; 9 bases are shared with TRBD2. Germline V gives CDR1 SGHVS, CDR2 FNYEAQ. The V gene end was trimmed by 5 bases and the J gene end by 5 bases; junction bases not matched to a gene: 7. This CDR3 is 15 amino acids long. The CDR3 loop reads CASSRSGGSHNEQFF. CDR3 nucleotide sequence: TGTGCCAGCAGCCGTAGCGGGGGCTCACACAATGAGCAGTTCTTC. Supplemented by reference TRBV7-6 and TRBJ2-1, the full variable domain reads GAGVSQSPRYKVTKRGQDVALRCDPISGHVSLYWYRQALGQGPEFLTYFNYEAQQDKSGLPNDRFSAERPEGSISTLTIQRTEQRDSAMYRCASSRSGGSHNEQFFGPGTRLTVL.

This clone was observed a single time. The V gene is TRBV5-1, the J gene TRBJ1-5; TRBD1 is a possible D gene (5 bases). V lost 4 bases and J 9 bases, leaving 17 bases between the germline ends. Looked up from germline, CDR1 is SGHRS and CDR2 is YFSETQ. The CDR3 spans 14 residues. The CDR3 protein is CASSPGTALGPQHF. CDR3 nucleotides: TGCGCCAGCAGCCCCGGGACTGCTTTGGGGCCCCAGCATTTT.

V and J are TRBV6-2 or TRBV6-3 and TRBJ2-2; D is perhaps TRBD1 (6 bases). The CDR3 contains 19 residues. V was shortened by 2 bases and J by 3 bases, with 22 bases between the two germline ends. Germline CDR1 reads MNHEY; CDR2 reads SVGEGT. DNA of the CDR3: TGTGCCAGCAGTTACGCAGTCGGGACATCTCTTAGGGACACCGGGGAGCTGTTTTTT. Translating gives CASSYAVGTSLRDTGELFF.

Note on this clone: Other DNA sequences in the sample encode the same CDR3. The V and J genes are TRBV6-2 or TRBV6-3 and TRBJ2-7; D remains unclear. Trimming shortened V by 0 bases and J by 1 base, and 4 bases separated the two germline ends. Germline lookup yields CDR1 MNHEY and CDR2 SVGEGT. The CDR3 length is 13 residues. CDR3 sequence reads: CASSYSLSYEQYF. The CDR3 coding sequence is TGTGCCAGCAGTTACTCGCTATCCTACGAGCAGTACTTC.

This clone was detected only once. The V call is TRBV5-4, the J call TRBJ2-5; 9 bases are shared with TRBD1. Germline lookup yields CDR1 SGHNT and CDR2 YYREEE (reference sequence). V lost 4 bases to trimming and J lost 4 bases; unmatched junction nucleotides: 8. The CDR3 spans 15 residues. In nucleotides, the CDR3 is TGTGCCAGCAGCGTGCCGGGACAGGGTCCAGAGACCCAGTACTTC. Translated, it gives CASSVPGQGPETQYF.

This chain connects TRBV18 to TRBJ2-1; 10 bases agree with TRBD1. V trimming: 3 bases; J trimming: 5 bases; junction bases outside the gene matches: 4. The CDR3 has 15 residues. The germline V gene encodes CDR1 KGHSH and CDR2 LQKENI. CDR3 sequence reads: CASSPGTGVNNEQFF. CDR3 nucleotides: TGTGCCAGCTCACCTGGGACAGGGGTTAACAATGAGCAGTTCTTC.

V usage is TRBV6-5 and J usage is TRBJ1-6; a possible D gene is TRBD1 (5 bases). In germline, CDR1 is MNHEY, CDR2 SVGAGI. The V and J ends lost 8 bases and 10 bases respectively, with 18 bases between them. The CDR3 runs 14 residues. CDR3 residues: CASRPGLGRSPLHF. CDR3 DNA sequence: TGTGCCAGCCGCCCGGGACTGGGAAGATCACCCCTCCACTTT.

This sequence joins TRBV5-1 and TRBJ1-1, with D possibly TRBD1 on 6 matching bases. Germline V gene lookup returns CDR1 SGHRS and CDR2 YFSETQ. The CDR3 extends over 15 amino acids. The V gene lost 1 base and the J gene lost 1 base, with 11 bases spanning the gap. CDR3 sequence: CASSLPRTENTEAFF. The CDR3, as DNA: TGCGCCAGCAGCTTGCCTCGGACAGAGAACACTGAAGCTTTCTTT. The entire variable domain, with the rest obtained from reference TRBV5-1 and TRBJ1-1, is as follows: KAGVTQTPRYLIKTRGQQVTLSCSPISGHRSVSWYQQTPGQGLQFLFEYFSETQRNKGNFPGRFSGRQFSNSRSEMNVSTLELGDSALYLCASSLPRTENTEAFFGQGTRLTVV.

The rearrangement uses TRBV9 and TRBJ1-2; D gene uncertain. CDR1 and CDR2 (germline): SGDLS, YYNGEE. Between the trimmed V and J ends, which lost 3 bases and 6 bases, there was a span of 12 bases. The CDR3 is 13 amino acids. The CDR3 DNA reads TGTGCCAGCAGCGACCCAGCGGCCCATGGCTACACCTTC. Its translation is CASSDPAAHGYTF.

The rearrangement uses TRBV4-1 and TRBJ2-1, with 14 bases aligning to TRBD2. The J segment lost 10 bases and the V segment lost 3 bases, leaving 8 bases of the junction unmatched. The CDR3 runs to 16 residues. Germline CDR1 is MGHRA and CDR2 is YSYEKL. This chain's CDR3 is CASSHPGLAGAREQFF. The CDR3 DNA is TGCGCCAGCAGCCACCCGGGACTAGCGGGGGCAAGGGAGCAGTTCTTC.

The chain joins TRBV6-5 to TRBJ2-5; 10 bases are a match to TRBD2. V lost 2 bases to trimming and J lost 1 base; unmatched junction nucleotides: 4. Germline CDR1 MNHEY, CDR2 SVGAGI. The CDR3 is 16 amino acids. CDR3 nucleotide sequence: TGTGCCAGCAGTTACGGTAGCGGGGGGCCCCAAGAGACCCAGTACTTC. Its protein is CASSYGSGGPQETQYF.

V is TRBV5-1 and J is TRBJ1-6, with 8 bases aligning to TRBD1. The germline CDR1 and CDR2 sequences are SGHRS and YFSETQ. After removal of 3 bases from V and 6 bases from J, the junction contained 5 bases not matched to a gene. The length of the CDR3 is 15 residues. The CDR3 spells CASSSDRVGNSPLHF. CDR3 DNA: TGCGCCAGCAGCTCGGACAGGGTGGGTAATTCACCCCTCCACTTT.

This clone has a single count. The V gene is TRBV3-1 (or the pseudogene TRBV3-2), the J gene TRBJ1-2, with 8 bases identical to TRBD1. Germline-derived CDR1 and CDR2 are LGHDT and YNNKEL (reference sequence). V was clipped by 2 bases and J by 4 bases; unmatched bases: 12. The CDR3 extends over 17 amino acids. In DNA, the CDR3 is TGTGCCAGCAGCCAATATTCAGGACAGGGATTCGGCTATGGCTACACCTTC. Amino acids: CASSQYSGQGFGYGYTF.

This chain joins TRBV27 and TRBJ2-7; possibly TRBD2 for D (5 bases). The length of the CDR3 is 15 residues. Germline V CDR1 and CDR2: MNHEY, SMNVEV (reference sequence). V lost 2 bases and J 2 bases, leaving 13 bases between the germline ends. The CDR3 DNA follows: TGTGCCAGCAGTTTAACGTGGACGGGAACCTACGAGCAGTACTTC. It is translated as CASSLTWTGTYEQYF.

The CDR3 DNA reads as TGTGCCAGCAGTTATGGGGGCGGGTCGGGGACTGAAGCTTTCTTT. Protein: CASSYGGGSGTEAFF. This sequence joins TRBV6-5 and TRBJ1-1, with a possible D match to TRBD1 (6 bases). The germline V and J ends were trimmed by 3 bases and 5 bases, with 16 bases remaining between them. The CDR3 sequence is 15 residues long. Germline V lookup: CDR1 MNHEY, CDR2 SVGAGI.

This clone has just one count. J is TRBJ2-1 and V is TRBV7-2, with 8 positions matching TRBD1. The CDR3 is made up of 15 amino acids. With V trimmed by 4 bases and J by 0 bases, 2 bases remained unmatched. Germline V gene lookup returns CDR1 SGHTA and CDR2 FQGNSA. CDR3 in amino acids: CASSSDRVSYNEQFF. CDR3 sequence (DNA): TGTGCCAGCAGCTCGGACAGGGTCTCCTACAATGAGCAGTTCTTC.

The rearrangement links TRBV5-5 to TRBJ2-1; D unclear. The V end lost 2 bases, the J end lost 0 bases, and 9 bases lay between the germline ends. Germline lookup yields CDR1 SGHKS and CDR2 YYEKEE (reference sequence). CDR3 length: 15 amino acids. The CDR3 reads CASSFGHSSYNEQFF. In DNA form, the CDR3 reads TGTGCCAGCAGCTTCGGCCACAGCTCCTACAATGAGCAGTTCTTC.